These 32 T cell receptor beta chains originate from one sample sequenced in a study of T-cell reconstitution after alpha-beta-depleted transplantation in children (dated by TCRdb to the mid-2010s). Sample treatment or condition, as interpreted from the label and publication: allogeneic hematopoietic cell transplantation with graft depleted of TCRalphabeta T cells and CD19 B cells. Library creation used PCR. For sequencing, an Illumina HiSeq 2500 was employed. TCR libraries were prepared with molecular barcoding, using unique molecular identifiers to normalize TCRbeta repertoire quantification. The raw public data were reprocessed by TCRdb itself: fastp quality trimming at Q25, MiXCR clonotype calling, in-frame beta chains only. Rows with a matching CDR3 protein are joined into one entry that keeps the most common DNA and genes. This sample comprises approximately 500,000 distinct CDR3 sequences, 27% of them detected only once. The top ten constitute 36% of the sample.

The input for sequencing was PBMCs, taken before TCRalphabeta/CD19-depleted stem cell transplant. These TCRs come from a boy in the first two years of life with Wiskott-Aldrich syndrome, due to receive a stem cell transplant.

The chain joins TRBV9 to TRBJ2-1; D perhaps matches TRBD1 (6 bases). Trimming left V 0 bases short and J 7 bases short, with 14 bases between. Germline V gene lookup returns CDR1 SGDLS and CDR2 YYNGEE. The CDR3 covers 15 residues. The CDR3 spells CASSVGGHGDNEQFF. DNA of the CDR3: TGTGCCAGCAGCGTAGGGGGGCACGGTGATAATGAGCAGTTCTTC. The full variable domain, with the rest looked up from reference TRBV9 and TRBJ2-1, is DSGVTQTPKHLITATGQRVTLRCSPRSGDLSVYWYQQSLDQGLQFLIQYYNGEERAKGNILERFSAQQFPDLHSELNLSSLELGDSALYFCASSVGGHGDNEQFFGPGTRLTVL.

The V and J genes are TRBV5-1 and TRBJ2-7; the match to TRBD2 covers 14 bases. V gave up 0 bases and J gave up 5 bases; unmatched junction bases: 4. Germline V gene lookup returns CDR1 SGHRS and CDR2 YFSETQ. The CDR3 has 16 residues. For the CDR3, the DNA is TGCGCCAGCAGCTTGGCGGGACTAGCGGGAGAGAACGAGCAGTACTTC. Translated: CASSLAGLAGENEQYF.

The chain has TRBV5-1 and TRBJ2-1; D tentatively fits TRBD1 or TRBD2 (5 bases each). V was pared by 4 bases and J by 10 bases, with 24 bases between. This CDR3 spans 16 amino acids. Germline V gene sequence: CDR1 SGHRS, CDR2 YFSETQ. The CDR3 reads CASSPSFMGLSGEQFF. The DNA of the CDR3 is TGCGCCAGCAGCCCTTCCTTCATGGGGCTATCGGGGGAGCAGTTCTTC.

This sequence joins TRBV5-4 and TRBJ2-1; D is ambiguous. Trimming shortened V by 3 bases and J by 5 bases, and 12 bases separated the two germline ends. The CDR3 has 14 residues. From germline, CDR1 is SGHNT and CDR2 YYREEE (reference sequence). The CDR3 coding sequence is TGTGCCAGCAGCTCCCGGACGTACAACAATGAGCAGTTCTTC. This gives the protein CASSSRTYNNEQFF.

This sequence joins TRBV7-2 and TRBJ1-4; possible D gene TRBD1, 6 bases. The CDR3 is 17 residues long. Germline loops: CDR1 SGHTA, CDR2 FQGNSA. Trimming removed 0 bases at V and 10 bases at J, with 21 bases between. Here the CDR3 reads CASSLAQGAGALGKLFF. The CDR3 DNA sequence: TGTGCCAGCAGCTTAGCGCAAGGGGCGGGGGCCCTAGGAAAACTGTTTTTT.

This clonotype came up a few times. The chain is built from TRBV5-1 and TRBJ2-7; 11 positions agree with TRBD2. This CDR3 contains 15 residues. Per the germline V gene, CDR1 is SGHRS and CDR2 is YFSETQ. The V gene end was trimmed by 5 bases and the J gene end by 3 bases; junction bases not matched to a gene: 7. The CDR3 spells CASRPSTSGSYEQYF. The CDR3 nucleotides are TGCGCCAGCAGACCGTCCACTAGCGGGAGCTACGAGCAGTACTTC.

This CDR3 reads CAWSRLAGVNEQFF. The CDR3 nucleotides read TGTGCCTGGAGCCGGCTAGCGGGAGTGAATGAGCAGTTCTTC. This chain connects TRBV30 to TRBJ2-1, with 10 bases that match TRBD2. CDR1 GTSNPN and CDR2 SVGIG come from the germline V gene (reference sequence). The trim removed 3 bases at V and 7 bases at J, leaving 6 bases unmatched. The CDR3 contains 14 residues.

In this sample, this clonotype turned up a few times. CDR3 amino acids: CASRMTSGRAEDTQYF. The CDR3 DNA reads TGTGCCAGCAGGATGACTAGCGGGAGGGCCGAAGATACGCAGTATTTT. The chain has TRBV12-3 or TRBV12-4 and TRBJ2-3; TRBD2 matches at 14 bases. V shed 6 bases and J 5 bases; nucleotides not matched to a gene: 7. The CDR3 is 16 amino acids.

This clonotype has just a few counts. This chain connects TRBV20-1 to TRBJ2-5, with D perhaps matching TRBD2 (5 bases). Per germline, CDR1 DFQATT and CDR2 SNEGSKA (reference sequence). Trimming cost V 6 bases and J 2 bases, with 13 bases left between them. The CDR3 length is 13 residues. CDR3 nucleotide sequence: TGCAGTGCCACTGGACTCACGCAAGAGACCCAGTACTTC. Its translation is CSATGLTQETQYF.

The V and J genes are TRBV5-5 and TRBJ2-7; D might be TRBD2 (5 bases). This CDR3 comprises 13 residues. Trimming removed 5 bases from V and 3 bases from J, with 12 bases in between. From germline, CDR1 is SGHKS and CDR2 YYEKEE (reference sequence). The CDR3: CASRETGSYEQYF. CDR3 sequence (DNA): TGTGCCAGCAGAGAGACGGGGAGCTACGAGCAGTACTTC.

The chain uses TRBV4-1 and TRBJ1-2; 12 positions match TRBD1. This CDR3 region has 14 residues. Germline V CDR1 and CDR2: MGHRA, YSYEKL. V was clipped by 4 bases and J by 4 bases; unmatched bases: 1. Here the CDR3 DNA reads TGCGCCAGCAGCCGGGACAGGGGGCCCTATGGCTACACCTTC. It translates to CASSRDRGPYGYTF.

This clonotype was seen a handful of times. The gene calls are TRBV5-1 and TRBJ1-1; D is unclear. The ends were cut back, 6 bases at V and 1 base at J, with 10 bases in the middle. This CDR3 region has 13 residues. Per the germline V gene, CDR1 is SGHRS and CDR2 is YFSETQ. The CDR3 region is CASTAGENTEAFF. The CDR3 DNA reads as TGCGCCAGCACCGCCGGGGAGAACACTGAAGCTTTCTTT.

This clonotype was recorded a few times. This rearrangement joins TRBV20-1 to TRBJ1-1; 8 positions agree with TRBD1. Germline V CDR1 and CDR2: DFQATT, SNEGSKA (reference sequence). This CDR3 has 12 residues. The J segment lost 6 bases and the V segment lost 6 bases, leaving 6 bases of the junction unmatched. The CDR3, as DNA: TGCAGTGCCCGATCAGGGGGCTCTGAAGCTTTCTTT. This sequence encodes CSARSGGSEAFF.

V usage is TRBV7-9 and J usage is TRBJ2-1; D is ambiguous. The germline gives CDR1 SEHNR, CDR2 FQNEAQ (reference sequence). The CDR3 length is 15 residues. V lost 1 base to trimming and J lost 3 bases, with 10 bases between them. Here the CDR3 DNA reads TGTGCCAGCAGCTTAGTAGTAGGCGGCTACAATGAGCAGTTCTTC. This encodes CASSLVVGGYNEQFF.

V is TRBV10-3 and J is TRBJ2-1; 7 bases are shared with TRBD1. The CDR3 runs to 15 residues. Germline V lookup: CDR1 ENHRY, CDR2 SYGVKD. Unmatched junction bases numbered 10, after V lost 6 bases and J lost 5 bases. The CDR3 sequence is CAISNDRDPHNEQFF. The CDR3 DNA is TGTGCCATCAGCAATGACAGGGACCCACACAATGAGCAGTTCTTC.

There are a few counts of this clonotype. J is TRBJ2-5 and V is TRBV7-2; 7 bases are a match to TRBD2. Germline values: CDR1 SGHTA, CDR2 FQGNSA. The CDR3 is made up of 17 amino acids. V lost 2 bases and J lost 6; bases outside the gene matches: 15. The CDR3 loop reads CASSLLWGEGGPKTQYF. CDR3 coding DNA: TGTGCCAGCAGCTTACTATGGGGCGAGGGAGGGCCGAAGACCCAGTACTTC.

The chain recombines TRBV10-3 with TRBJ2-5, with D tentatively TRBD2 (5 bases). This CDR3 spans 13 amino acids. V was clipped by 7 bases and J by 6 bases, with 15 bases between them. CDR1 and CDR2 (germline): ENHRY, SYGVKD. The CDR3 coding sequence is TGTGCCATCAAGTCGGGGTGGCAAAAGACCCAGTACTTC. Its translation is CAIKSGWQKTQYF.

This clonotype was seen more than once but under ten times. The chain has TRBV7-8 and TRBJ2-1; the D is unclear. Trimming left V 7 bases short and J 6 bases short, with 7 bases between. Germline V gene lookup returns CDR1 SGHVS and CDR2 FQNEAQ. The CDR3 sequence is 11 residues long. The CDR3 sequence: CASTHSNEQFF. The CDR3 region has the DNA TGTGCCAGCACCCATAGCAATGAGCAGTTCTTC.

J is TRBJ2-5 and V is TRBV29-1; D remains ambiguous. CDR3 length: 14 residues. The germline V and J ends were trimmed by 7 bases and 2 bases, with 17 bases remaining between them. Per germline, CDR1 SQVTM and CDR2 ANQGSEA. The CDR3 region has the DNA TGCAGCGCGGGCGGCCCGGTCCTTCAAGAGACCCAGTACTTC. Residues: CSAGGPVLQETQYF. Complete variable domain (other parts from reference TRBV29-1 and TRBJ2-5): SAVISQKPSRDICQRGTSLTIQCQVDSQVTMMFWYRQQPGQSLTLIATANQGSEATYESGFVIDKFPISRPNLTFSTLTVSNMSPEDSSIYLCSAGGPVLQETQYFGPGTRLLVL.

The genes are TRBV12-3 or TRBV12-4 and TRBJ2-3; D not certain. The V end was cut by 0 bases, the J end by 0 bases, with 13 bases between. This CDR3 contains 17 residues. The CDR3 nucleotides read TGTGCCAGCAGTTTAGCTGGCCTGATACGAAGCACAGATACGCAGTATTTT. Protein: CASSLAGLIRSTDTQYF.

The chain couples TRBV28 to TRBJ2-3; TRBD1 or TRBD2 may be the D gene (6 bases each). CDR1 is MDHEN and CDR2 is SYDVKM in the germline V gene. The CDR3 is made up of 14 amino acids. Trimming pared 5 bases from V and 1 base from J, leaving 10 bases between. The CDR3 region has the DNA TGTGCCAGCAGTCCGGGGGCTCGCACAGATACGCAGTATTTT. This codes for CASSPGARTDTQYF. Combining the CDR3 with reference TRBV28 and TRBJ2-3 gives the whole variable domain DVKVTQSSRYLVKRTGEKVFLECVQDMDHENMFWYRQDPGLGLRLIYFSYDVKMKEKGDIPEGYSVSREKKERFSLILESASTNQTSMYLCASSPGARTDTQYFGPGTRLTVL.

This clonotype was recorded once. The chain recombines TRBV10-2 with TRBJ2-1, with 8 bases that match TRBD2. Germline trimming cut 3 bases from V and 9 bases from J; bases unmatched to any gene: 7. The CDR3 has 14 residues. Germline lookup yields CDR1 WSHSY and CDR2 SAAADI. The CDR3 spells CASSEAGVMREQFF. The CDR3 DNA sequence: TGCGCCAGCAGTGAAGCGGGAGTAATGCGTGAGCAGTTCTTC.

This clonotype appeared a few times. This CDR3 is CSARVSAEAFF. The CDR3, as DNA: TGCAGTGCTAGAGTGTCTGCTGAAGCTTTCTTT. This chain connects TRBV20-1 to TRBJ1-1; no clear D gene. CDR1 DFQATT and CDR2 SNEGSKA come from the germline V gene (reference sequence). The CDR3 is made up of 11 amino acids. Trimming pared 1 base from V and 6 bases from J, leaving 6 bases between.

V and J are TRBV2 and TRBJ2-4, with D perhaps given as TRBD1 or TRBD2 (5 bases each). Germline-derived CDR1 and CDR2 are SNHLY and FYNNEI. This CDR3 has 15 amino acids. V was trimmed by 8 bases and J by 0 bases, leaving 14 bases between them. DNA of the CDR3: TGTGCCAGCGCTAGAGAGGGGCTAGCCAAAAACATTCAGTACTTC. This gives the protein CASAREGLAKNIQYF.

The chain links TRBV20-1 to TRBJ2-3; tentatively, D is TRBD1 or TRBD2 (5 bases each). V was cut by 1 base and J by 6 bases, with 17 bases left in between. The CDR3 runs 15 residues. Germline CDR1 is DFQATT and CDR2 is SNEGSKA (reference sequence). DNA of the CDR3: TGCAGTGCTAGAGTTTCTGGTCAGGGCGGGGATACGCAGTATTTT. Its translation is CSARVSGQGGDTQYF.

CDR3 coding DNA: TGCAGTGCGAGTCCTGGGACAGGGGATCAGCCCCAGCATTTT. Translating gives CSASPGTGDQPQHF. The chain employs TRBV20-1 and TRBJ1-5; 10 bases agree with TRBD1. The CDR3 runs 14 residues. The V gene's germline CDR1 is DFQATT and CDR2 SNEGSKA (reference sequence). After removal of 6 bases from V and 5 bases from J, the junction contained 7 bases not matched to a gene.

The rearrangement uses TRBV5-6 and TRBJ2-1; 9 nucleotides agree with TRBD2. Germline CDR1 and CDR2: SGHDT and YYEEEE. The CDR3 spans 15 residues. V lost 4 bases to trimming and J lost 7 bases; unmatched junction nucleotides: 9. The CDR3 DNA follows: TGTGCCAGCAGCACTAGCGGGCCTGGAGGGAATGAGCAGTTCTTC. Translating gives CASSTSGPGGNEQFF.

This clonotype was seen a few times. The chain is built from TRBV12-3 or TRBV12-4 and TRBJ1-6; D perhaps matches TRBD1 (5 bases). V was pared by 6 bases and J by 10 bases, with 16 bases between. CDR3 length: 14 amino acids. The CDR3 DNA follows: TGTGCCAGCAGCCGAAGTCCGAGGGGCTCACCCCTCCACTTT. Its protein is CASSRSPRGSPLHF.

This chain uses TRBV7-6 with TRBJ2-1; 9 nucleotides line up with TRBD2. The ends lost 5 bases at V and 7 bases at J; junction bases unmatched: 9. The CDR3 is 15 residues long. CDR1 and CDR2 from the germline V gene are SGHVS and FNYEAQ. DNA for the CDR3: TGTGCCAGCAGCATTAGCGGGGGACCCGGAAATGAGCAGTTCTTC. The encoded protein is CASSISGGPGNEQFF. The full variable domain, in which reference TRBV7-6 and TRBJ2-1 provide the parts outside the CDR3, is GAGVSQSPRYKVTKRGQDVALRCDPISGHVSLYWYRQALGQGPEFLTYFNYEAQQDKSGLPNDRFSAERPEGSISTLTIQRTEQRDSAMYRCASSISGGPGNEQFFGPGTRLTVL.

J is TRBJ2-1 and V is TRBV7-6; 13 nucleotides match TRBD2. After removal of 5 bases from V and 13 bases from J, the junction contained 11 bases not matched to a gene. This CDR3 has 15 residues. From germline, CDR1 is SGHVS and CDR2 FNYEAQ. The CDR3 DNA is TGTGCCAGCAGCCTAACTAGCGGGAGGGCCACCACCCAGTTCTTC. Amino acids: CASSLTSGRATTQFF.

This chain connects TRBV24-1 to TRBJ2-7, with D uncertain. This CDR3 spans 13 amino acids. V was shortened by 4 bases and J by 2 bases, with 8 bases between the two germline ends. Per germline, CDR1 KGHDR and CDR2 SFDVKD. The CDR3 spells CATSDRLTYEQYF. For the CDR3, the DNA is TGTGCCACCAGTGACCGACTTACCTACGAGCAGTACTTC.

The chain joins TRBV7-9 to TRBJ1-1, with 7 bases aligning to TRBD1. With 5 bases clipped from V and 4 bases from J, the junction kept 4 bases outside the gene matches. The germline V gene has CDR1 SEHNR and CDR2 FQNEAQ (reference sequence). CDR3 length: 13 residues. CDR3 sequence: CASSAQGFTEAFF. CDR3 DNA: TGTGCCAGCAGCGCACAGGGGTTCACTGAAGCTTTCTTT.